This TCR beta chain derives from a study of T cell repertoires in cytomegalovirus infection. TCRdb itself ran the reads through MiXCR, one entry per CDR3 protein. The profile shows 600,000 to 700,000 distinct CDR3 sequences, roughly a third of them singletons. Between the trimmed V and J ends, which lost 0 bases and 3 bases, there was a span of 14 bases. The CDR3 has 17 residues. Worth noting for this clonotype: Its antigen is currently unknown.

Sequencing was performed on cultured PBMCs, taken from culture after CMV antigen stimulation. This TCR derives from a human donor in good health (CMV status not recorded). Some clones in this sample may be carry-over from other donors' samples. V usage is TRBV23-1 and J usage is TRBJ2-2, with D possibly matching TRBD2 (7 bases). TRBV23-1 is classed as an ORF, of uncertain function. The CDR3 region is CASSQSCGGEDTGELFF. CDR3 DNA sequence: TGCGCCAGCAGTCAATCCTGCGGGGGCGAGGACACCGGGGAGCTGTTTTTT.